The 32 T cell receptor beta chains listed next were all sequenced from one sample in a study of blood T cell repertoires in COVID-19. Libraries were prepared by immunoSEQ multiplex PCR; TCRdb keeps only in-frame clonotypes and omits some of them. The table includes around 250,000 clones, roughly nine tenths detected once. Sequencing was carried out using peripheral blood. All receptors come from a man in his fifties or sixties with acute or convalescent COVID-19.

This sequence joins TRBV5-1 and TRBJ1-2; 8 nucleotides line up with TRBD1. The CDR3 has 15 amino acids. V lost 3 bases to trimming and J lost 8 bases; unmatched junction nucleotides: 12. Germline CDR1 and CDR2: SGHRS and YFSETQ. CDR3 coding DNA: TGCGCCAGCAGCTCCCGGACAGGGCAGATAGAGGGCTACACCTTC. Residues: CASSSRTGQIEGYTF.

The V call is TRBV6-2 or TRBV6-3, the J call TRBJ2-3; weak D call: TRBD2 (6 bases). The V end lost 2 bases, the J end lost 5 bases, and 14 bases lay between the germline ends. Germline lookup yields CDR1 MNHEY and CDR2 SVGEGT. This CDR3 contains 15 residues. CDR3 DNA sequence: TGTGCCAGCAGTTACATGTACGGGAGCGGAGATACGCAGTATTTT. Amino acids: CASSYMYGSGDTQYF.

This clone occurred once. V and J are TRBV15 and TRBJ2-3; TRBD1 aligns across 10 bases. CDR3 length: 16 amino acids. Germline CDR1 reads LNHNV; CDR2 reads YYDKDF (reference sequence). After removal of 4 bases from V and 1 base from J, the junction contained 5 bases not matched to a gene. CDR3 loop: CATSTPGQGRTDTQYF. CDR3 nucleotide sequence: TGTGCCACCAGCACCCCGGGACAGGGGCGCACAGATACGCAGTATTTT.

The chain carries TRBV9 and TRBJ2-6; 7 bases map to TRBD1. CDR1 SGDLS and CDR2 YYNGEE come from the germline V gene. This CDR3 comprises 15 residues. Trimming cost V 7 bases and J 1 base; bases outside gene matches: 5. CDR3 bases: TGTGCCAGCGAACACAGGGGATCTGGGGCCAACGTCCTGACTTTC. As protein: CASEHRGSGANVLTF.

The J gene is TRBJ1-4, the V gene TRBV27; TRBD1 matches at 7 bases. The CDR3 has 12 amino acids. V was pared by 4 bases and J by 7 bases, with 0 bases of the junction left unmatched. Per the germline V gene, CDR1 is MNHEY and CDR2 is SMNVEV (reference sequence). The CDR3 spells CASSSGGEKLFF. CDR3 in DNA: TGTGCCAGCAGTTCAGGGGGTGAAAAACTGTTTTTT.

J is TRBJ1-5 and V is TRBV6-6; a weak D match, TRBD1 (6 bases). Germline CDR1 reads MNHNY; CDR2 reads SVGAGI (reference sequence). The CDR3 has 16 residues. V was cut by 3 bases and J by 1 base, with 13 bases left in between. The CDR3 spells CASSYGSRGSNQPQHF. In DNA form, the CDR3 reads TGTGCCAGCAGTTATGGAAGTAGGGGGAGCAATCAGCCCCAGCATTTT.

The CDR3 reads CASSPERSYYNEQFF. The CDR3, as DNA: TGTGCCAGCTCACCGGAGCGGTCTTACTACAATGAGCAGTTCTTC. V is TRBV18 and J is TRBJ2-1; D might be TRBD2 (5 bases). CDR1 and CDR2 (germline): KGHSH, LQKENI. CDR3 length equals 15 residues. Trimming took off 3 bases at V and 3 bases at J, with 12 bases between the two ends.

The rearrangement links TRBV5-1 to TRBJ1-4; possible D gene TRBD1, 5 bases. The CDR3 has 14 residues. The germline V gene has CDR1 SGHRS and CDR2 YFSETQ. V was clipped by 2 bases and J by 5 bases, with 10 bases between them. Here the CDR3 reads CASSLSGRNEKLFF. CDR3 DNA sequence: TGCGCCAGCAGCTTATCAGGGCGGAATGAAAAACTGTTTTTT.

This clone appeared once. The rearrangement links TRBV6-4 to TRBJ1-2; a possible D gene is TRBD1 (5 bases). V was trimmed by 5 bases and J by 2 bases, leaving 9 bases between them. The CDR3 spans 13 residues. Germline V CDR1 and CDR2: MRHNA, SNTAGT. The CDR3 is CASSQGGNYGYTF. The CDR3 DNA sequence: TGTGCCAGCAGTCAGGGTGGGAACTATGGCTACACCTTC.

The count of this clone is one. The V call is TRBV19, the J call TRBJ1-4; no definite D call. This CDR3 has 13 residues. V lost 7 bases to trimming and J lost 1 base, with 7 bases between them. Looked up from germline, CDR1 is LNHDA and CDR2 is SQIVND (reference sequence). The CDR3 sequence: CASTVRTNEKLFF. The CDR3 DNA reads TGTGCCAGTACGGTCCGAACTAATGAAAAACTGTTTTTT.

The V and J genes are TRBV4-1 and TRBJ2-7; TRBD1 might be the D (6 bases). Germline assignment: CDR1 MGHRA and CDR2 YSYEKL. The CDR3 has 15 amino acids. The V and J ends lost 6 bases and 4 bases respectively, with 19 bases between them. For the CDR3, the DNA is TGCGCCAGCAGTTATTCCAGGGGCGCCGGGTACGAGCAGTACTTC. Translation gives CASSYSRGAGYEQYF.

This chain uses TRBV7-2 with TRBJ2-7; D gene uncertain. V lost 1 base and J lost 2, with 9 bases in between. Germline lookup yields CDR1 SGHTA and CDR2 FQGNSA. The length of the CDR3 is 14 residues. CDR3 sequence: CASSLERQAYEQYF. The CDR3, as DNA: TGTGCCAGCAGCTTAGAACGCCAGGCCTACGAGCAGTACTTC.

This sequence joins TRBV6-5 and TRBJ2-7; 9 positions agree with TRBD1. V lost 5 bases and J lost 9; bases outside the gene matches: 11. The germline V gene encodes CDR1 MNHEY and CDR2 SVGAGI. The CDR3 has 14 residues. CDR3 amino acids: CASSLGQGLPRQYF. In nucleotides, the CDR3 is TGTGCCAGCAGTCTGGGACAGGGTTTACCCAGGCAGTACTTC.

This chain joins TRBV30 and TRBJ1-5; 8 nucleotides match TRBD1. CDR1 GTSNPN and CDR2 SVGIG come from the germline V gene (reference sequence). Trimming cost V 0 bases and J 3 bases; bases outside gene matches: 4. CDR3 length: 15 residues. In nucleotides, the CDR3 is TGTGCCTGGAGTGTTTGGACAGGGAACAATCAGCCCCAGCATTTT. Translation gives CAWSVWTGNNQPQHF.

This clone was detected only once. The rearrangement joins TRBV30 to TRBJ1-2; 7 bases agree with TRBD1. The CDR3 contains 13 residues. Germline values: CDR1 GTSNPN, CDR2 SVGIG (reference sequence). V was clipped by 3 bases and J by 5 bases; unmatched bases: 6. CDR3 residues: CAWSAGTDYGYTF. CDR3 in DNA: TGTGCCTGGAGCGCGGGGACAGATTATGGCTACACCTTC.

The chain joins TRBV12-2 to TRBJ2-7; the table gives TRBD2 as D, unverified against the DNA. TRBV12-2 is a pseudogene segment. This CDR3 contains 16 residues. Here the CDR3 reads CASRFGWRLASYEQYF. DNA of the CDR3: TGTGCAAGTCGCTTCGGGTGGAGACTAGCAAGCTACGAGCAGTACTTC.

The genes are TRBV18 and TRBJ1-2; D gene unclear. The CDR3 totals 14 residues. Germline V lookup: CDR1 KGHSH, CDR2 LQKENI. Trimming removed 6 bases at V and 3 bases at J, with 14 bases between. CDR3 protein: CASSRREGDYGYTF. CDR3 coding DNA: TGTGCCAGCTCCCGCCGGGAGGGAGACTATGGCTACACCTTC. Using reference TRBV18 and TRBJ1-2 for the parts outside the CDR3, the full variable domain is NAGVMQNPRHLVRRRGQEARLRCSPMKGHSHVYWYRQLPEEGLKFMVYLQKENIIDESGMPKERFSAEFPKEGPSILRIQQVVRGDSAAYFCASSRREGDYGYTFGSGTRLTVV.

The chain recombines TRBV12-5 with TRBJ2-3, with D maybe TRBD2 (5 bases). The germline V gene has CDR1 LGHNT and CDR2 FRNRAP. The V end was cut by 5 bases, the J end by 0 bases, with 15 bases between. The CDR3 is 16 residues long. The CDR3 spells CASGPRGRGSTDTQYF. In nucleotides, the CDR3 is TGTGCTAGTGGTCCCCGGGGTCGCGGGAGCACAGATACGCAGTATTTT.

The rearrangement uses TRBV5-6 and TRBJ2-6; D unclear. The CDR3 spans 14 residues. Germline loops: CDR1 SGHDT, CDR2 YYEEEE. V was pared by 2 bases and J by 0 bases, with 3 bases between. CDR3 protein: CASSLYSGANVLTF. For the CDR3, the DNA is TGTGCCAGCAGCTTATACTCTGGGGCCAACGTCCTGACTTTC.

This sequence joins TRBV27 and TRBJ1-5; possibly TRBD1 for D (5 bases). The V gene's germline CDR1 is MNHEY and CDR2 SMNVEV (reference sequence). This CDR3 is built from 14 residues. V lost 4 bases and J lost 2, with 9 bases in between. CDR3 DNA: TGTGCCAGCAGTTCGCAGGGTGGCAATCAGCCCCAGCATTTT. It codes for CASSSQGGNQPQHF.

The CDR3 loop reads CASTRSNYGYTF. The CDR3 nucleotides are TGTGCCAGTACTAGGTCTAACTATGGCTACACCTTC. The chain carries TRBV19 and TRBJ1-2; D unresolved. V lost 7 bases, J lost 0 bases, and 6 bases lay in between. The CDR3 extends over 12 amino acids. The germline gives CDR1 LNHDA, CDR2 SQIVND (reference sequence).

V and J are TRBV19 and TRBJ1-5; TRBD1 agrees at 9 bases. Germline trimming cut 1 base from V and 4 bases from J; bases unmatched to any gene: 2. The CDR3 runs 15 residues. In germline, CDR1 is LNHDA, CDR2 SQIVND (reference sequence). The CDR3 bases are TGTGCCAGTAGTATAGGGACAGGGGTTAATCAGCCCCAGCATTTT. This sequence encodes CASSIGTGVNQPQHF. The full variable domain, rest sourced from reference TRBV19 and TRBJ1-5, is DGGITQSPKYLFRKEGQNVTLSCEQNLNHDAMYWYRQDPGQGLRLIYYSQIVNDFQKGDIAEGYSVSREKKESFPLTVTSAQKNPTAFYLCASSIGTGVNQPQHFGDGTRLSIL.

Only one count was recorded for this clone. The chain has TRBV7-8 and TRBJ2-7, with D possibly TRBD2 on 6 matching bases. V lost 2 bases and J 5 bases, leaving 37 bases between the germline ends. This CDR3 region has 22 residues. In germline, CDR1 is SGHVS, CDR2 FQNEAQ. The CDR3 protein is CASSLNRRREQGWVAVLNEQYF. The CDR3, as DNA: TGTGCCAGCAGCTTAAACAGACGGAGGGAGCAGGGTTGGGTTGCGGTACTGAACGAGCAGTACTTC.

The gene calls are TRBV5-1 and TRBJ2-7, with D possibly being TRBD2 (6 bases). Between the trimmed V and J ends, which lost 0 bases and 3 bases, there was a span of 13 bases. The germline gives CDR1 SGHRS, CDR2 YFSETQ. CDR3 length: 15 amino acids. The CDR3 loop reads CASSLAPGGDYEQYF. CDR3 bases: TGCGCCAGCAGCTTGGCCCCCGGGGGAGACTACGAGCAGTACTTC.

About this clone itself: This CDR3 is also generated by other DNA sequences in the sample. Written as DNA, the CDR3 is TGTGCCAGCAGTCGGGACAGGGGAAACACTGAAGCTTTCTTT. It encodes CASSRDRGNTEAFF. The chain couples TRBV2 to TRBJ1-1, with 10 bases identical to TRBD1. In germline, CDR1 is SNHLY, CDR2 FYNNEI. After removal of 5 bases from V and 2 bases from J, the junction contained 2 bases not matched to a gene. This CDR3 is built from 14 residues.

V and J are TRBV6-6 and TRBJ1-4; 8 bases fit TRBD1. J gave up 8 bases and V 4 bases, and 6 bases lay outside the gene matches. Looked up from germline, CDR1 is MNHNY and CDR2 is SVGAGI (reference sequence). CDR3 size: 14 residues. The CDR3 DNA reads as TGTGCCAGCAGTTCCGGGACAGGAGAAGAAAAACTGTTTTTT. Translation: CASSSGTGEEKLFF.

As regards this clone: The junction differs from germline at one of its ends, possibly a read error. V is TRBV6-5 and J is TRBJ1-6; a possible D gene is TRBD1 (5 bases). Germline CDR1 MNHEY, CDR2 SVGAGI. The CDR3 loop spans 15 amino acids. CDR3 loop: CASSYSSPGNSPLHF. In DNA form, the CDR3 reads TGTGCCAGCAGCTACTCCTCCCCAGGGAATTCACCCCTCCACTTT.

This clone was counted only a few times. The rearrangement joins TRBV29-1 to TRBJ1-1, with D possibly TRBD1 on 6 matching bases. The germline V and J ends were trimmed by 1 base and 11 bases, with 17 bases remaining between them. CDR1 SQVTM and CDR2 ANQGSEA come from the germline V gene. The CDR3 extends over 13 amino acids. CDR3 sequence: CSVEVGQGLGAFF. CDR3 coding DNA: TGCAGCGTTGAAGTGGGGCAGGGGCTGGGGGCTTTCTTT.

V gene TRBV28 combines with J gene TRBJ1-5; no firm D call. Germline loops: CDR1 MDHEN, CDR2 SYDVKM. Trimming took off 7 bases at V and 2 bases at J, with 12 bases between the two ends. This CDR3 has 14 residues. The CDR3 sequence is CASKAGNGNQPQHF. In nucleotides, the CDR3 is TGTGCCAGCAAAGCGGGTAATGGCAATCAGCCCCAGCATTTT.

The chain has TRBV6-5 and TRBJ2-7; possible D gene TRBD1, 8 bases. The CDR3 extends over 14 amino acids. Germline V gives CDR1 MNHEY, CDR2 SVGAGI. Trimming left V 10 bases short and J 4 bases short, with 20 bases between. The CDR3 loop reads CATTPTGGEYEQYF. CDR3 DNA sequence: TGTGCCACCACTCCCACAGGGGGGGAATACGAGCAGTACTTC.

This clone was observed once. V usage is TRBV5-4 and J usage is TRBJ2-2; TRBD2 aligns across 14 bases. Germline V gene data show CDR1 as SGHNT and CDR2 as YYREEE (reference sequence). The CDR3 totals 17 residues. Losses at the gene ends were 5 bases for V and 3 bases for J; bases not matched to a gene: 6. CDR3 DNA: TGTGCCAGCAGGGGTGGGACTAGCGGGAGCGACACCGGGGAGCTGTTTTTT. Its protein is CASRGGTSGSDTGELFF. Based on the CDR3 plus reference TRBV5-4 and TRBJ2-2, the full variable domain is ETGVTQSPTHLIKTRGQQVTLRCSSQSGHNTVSWYQQALGQGPQFIFQYYREEENGRGNFPPRFSGLQFPNYSSELNVNALELDDSALYLCASRGGTSGSDTGELFFGEGSRLTVL.

The chain carries TRBV12-5 and TRBJ2-1, with 10 bases matching TRBD2. CDR3 length: 15 amino acids. Looked up from germline, CDR1 is LGHNT and CDR2 is FRNRAP. With 4 bases clipped from V and 1 base from J, the junction kept 1 base outside the gene matches. CDR3 nucleotides: TGTGCTAGTGGTTCGACTAGCGGGTCCTACAATGAGCAGTTCTTC. Its protein product is CASGSTSGSYNEQFF.